Shown below are 16 T cell receptor beta chains from a single sample sequenced in a study of blood T cell repertoires in COVID-19. The assay was immunoSEQ multiplex PCR, and TCRdb's table has in-frame clones only and misses some. The sample contains roughly 100,000 clones, roughly 80% of which appear only once. The specimen sequenced was peripheral blood. These receptors originate from a human donor in a cohort sampled during active COVID-19.

The genes are TRBV15 and TRBJ2-1, with 9 bases that match TRBD1. CDR1 is LNHNV, CDR2 YYDKDF, per germline (reference sequence). Trimming at V came to 3 bases and at J to 7 bases, leaving 13 bases not matched to a gene. The CDR3 has 17 residues. CDR3 protein: CATSRTPAGQGLNEQFF. The DNA of the CDR3 is TGTGCCACCAGCAGGACTCCTGCGGGACAGGGCCTTAATGAGCAGTTCTTC.

This chain connects TRBV15 to TRBJ2-3, with TRBD1 matching over 8 bases. CDR1 is LNHNV and CDR2 is YYDKDF in the germline V gene (reference sequence). The CDR3 totals 15 residues. Trimming cost V 5 bases and J 2 bases; bases outside gene matches: 6. The CDR3 reads CATSQRTGPTDTQYF. The CDR3 region has the DNA TGTGCCACCAGCCAAAGGACAGGGCCCACAGATACGCAGTATTTT.

The chain combines TRBV6-6 with TRBJ1-2, with TRBD1 matching over 8 bases. Germline trimming cut 5 bases from V and 2 bases from J; bases unmatched to any gene: 1. The CDR3 totals 13 residues. The germline CDR1 and CDR2 sequences are MNHNY and SVGAGI (reference sequence). DNA of the CDR3: TGTGCCAGCAGTCGGGACAGGAACTATGGCTACACCTTC. It codes for CASSRDRNYGYTF.

The J gene is TRBJ2-3, the V gene TRBV28; tentatively, D is TRBD1 (5 bases). The CDR3 is 15 residues long. The V end lost 2 bases, the J end lost 2 bases, and 11 bases lay between the germline ends. The V gene's germline CDR1 is MDHEN and CDR2 SYDVKM. The CDR3 bases are TGTGCCAGCAGTTTACCTACTGGGGCCACAGATACGCAGTATTTT. Amino acid sequence: CASSLPTGATDTQYF.

This clone was observed a single time. As DNA, the CDR3 is TGTGCCAGCAGGCAAACGGGACAGACTATATCACCCCTCCACTTT. It encodes CASRQTGQTISPLHF. The V gene is TRBV28, the J gene TRBJ1-6, with 7 bases that match TRBD1. The length of the CDR3 is 15 residues. CDR1 is MDHEN, CDR2 SYDVKM, per germline. V gave up 6 bases and J gave up 10 bases; unmatched junction bases: 12.

The chain combines TRBV5-6 with TRBJ2-7; TRBD1 matches 12 bases. The CDR3 runs 16 residues. The J segment lost 4 bases and the V segment lost 3 bases, leaving 8 bases of the junction unmatched. Germline loops: CDR1 SGHDT, CDR2 YYEEEE. This chain's CDR3 is CASSWRDRGQWYEQYF. The CDR3 DNA follows: TGTGCCAGCAGCTGGCGGGACAGGGGGCAATGGTACGAGCAGTACTTC.

This rearrangement joins TRBV5-4 to TRBJ1-2; possible D gene TRBD1, 6 bases. The germline V gene encodes CDR1 SGHNT and CDR2 YYREEE (reference sequence). The CDR3 loop spans 14 amino acids. V was cut by 4 bases and J by 8 bases, with 18 bases left in between. CDR3 sequence: CASSPGGGDRGYTF. The CDR3 coding sequence is TGTGCCAGCAGCCCGGGGGGCGGGGATAGGGGCTACACCTTC. Drawing the rest from reference TRBV5-4 and TRBJ1-2, the complete variable domain is ETGVTQSPTHLIKTRGQQVTLRCSSQSGHNTVSWYQQALGQGPQFIFQYYREEENGRGNFPPRFSGLQFPNYSSELNVNALELDDSALYLCASSPGGGDRGYTFGSGTRLTVV.

In this sample, this clone turned up once. The V call is TRBV6-6, the J call TRBJ1-2; weak D call: TRBD1 (6 bases). Trimming removed 3 bases from V and 4 bases from J, with 12 bases in between. Germline V lookup: CDR1 MNHNY, CDR2 SVGAGI (reference sequence). The CDR3 length is 14 residues. DNA for the CDR3: TGTGCCAGCAGTTATCAGGGGCCGGGCTATGGCTACACCTTC. As protein: CASSYQGPGYGYTF.

The rearrangement joins TRBV18 to TRBJ2-7; 9 bases are a match to TRBD1. Germline CDR1 is KGHSH and CDR2 is LQKENI. The CDR3 is made up of 15 amino acids. The trim removed 5 bases at V and 5 bases at J, leaving 10 bases unmatched. CDR3 nucleotide sequence: TGTGCCAGCTCATCTGGACAGGGGAATTGGAACGAGCAGTACTTC. It yields the protein CASSSGQGNWNEQYF.

The chain employs TRBV6-2 or TRBV6-3 and TRBJ1-2; 9 bases agree with TRBD1. Germline V gene data show CDR1 as MNHEY and CDR2 as SVGEGT. This CDR3 has 13 amino acids. The V gene end was trimmed by 2 bases and the J gene end by 7 bases; junction bases not matched to a gene: 2. CDR3 sequence reads: CASSYTGGSGYTF. DNA of the CDR3: TGTGCCAGCAGTTACACAGGGGGCTCTGGCTACACCTTC.

The rearrangement joins TRBV29-1 to TRBJ2-1, with 9 bases lining up with TRBD2. V gave up 1 base and J gave up 8 bases; unmatched junction bases: 3. From germline, CDR1 is SQVTM and CDR2 ANQGSEA. The CDR3 contains 13 residues. The CDR3 sequence is CSVEGLAGYEQFF. The CDR3 DNA reads as TGCAGCGTTGAAGGGCTAGCGGGGTATGAGCAGTTCTTC.

This sequence joins TRBV7-2 and TRBJ2-6; possibly TRBD2 for D (5 bases). Trimming removed 4 bases at V and 0 bases at J, with 19 bases between. CDR1 is SGHTA, CDR2 FQGNSA, per germline. The CDR3 is 19 residues long. The CDR3 sequence: CASSSFRRVRASGANVLTF. Written as DNA, the CDR3 is TGTGCCAGCAGCTCTTTTAGGCGGGTGAGGGCCTCTGGGGCCAACGTCCTGACTTTC.

The rearrangement joins TRBV11-3 to TRBJ1-1; D gene uncertain. The V gene lost 2 bases and the J gene lost 4 bases, with 5 bases spanning the gap. CDR1 and CDR2 (germline): SGHNT, YENEEA. The CDR3 runs 12 residues. CDR3 residues: CASSLSSTEAFF. CDR3 in DNA: TGTGCCAGCAGCTTAAGTAGCACTGAAGCTTTCTTT.

In its sample, this clone was seen a few times. The genes are TRBV3-1 (or the pseudogene TRBV3-2) and TRBJ2-2; 7 bases match TRBD2. The V gene end was trimmed by 4 bases and the J gene end by 1 base; junction bases not matched to a gene: 6. The CDR3 loop spans 16 amino acids. Germline lookup yields CDR1 LGHDT and CDR2 YNNKEL (reference sequence). CDR3: CASSRGAGENTGELFF. CDR3 DNA: TGTGCCAGCAGCCGCGGGGCGGGGGAGAACACCGGGGAGCTGTTTTTT.

This clone was seen just once. This rearrangement joins TRBV6-1 to TRBJ1-5; D is undetermined. CDR1 MNHNS and CDR2 SASEGT come from the germline V gene. This CDR3 spans 15 amino acids. V was clipped by 2 bases and J by 3 bases, with 11 bases between them. For the CDR3, the DNA is TGTGCCAGCAGTGAAAGTGGGCAGAACAATCAGCCCCAGCATTTT. Its protein is CASSESGQNNQPQHF.

The chain joins TRBV6-5 to TRBJ1-1, with 7 bases lining up with TRBD1. The CDR3 has 14 amino acids. V shed 2 bases, J shed 6 bases, and the junction held 6 bases outside the gene matches. Germline CDR1 is MNHEY and CDR2 is SVGAGI. Here the CDR3 reads CASSYTGAGAEAFF. DNA for the CDR3: TGTGCCAGCAGTTACACAGGGGCCGGGGCTGAAGCTTTCTTT.